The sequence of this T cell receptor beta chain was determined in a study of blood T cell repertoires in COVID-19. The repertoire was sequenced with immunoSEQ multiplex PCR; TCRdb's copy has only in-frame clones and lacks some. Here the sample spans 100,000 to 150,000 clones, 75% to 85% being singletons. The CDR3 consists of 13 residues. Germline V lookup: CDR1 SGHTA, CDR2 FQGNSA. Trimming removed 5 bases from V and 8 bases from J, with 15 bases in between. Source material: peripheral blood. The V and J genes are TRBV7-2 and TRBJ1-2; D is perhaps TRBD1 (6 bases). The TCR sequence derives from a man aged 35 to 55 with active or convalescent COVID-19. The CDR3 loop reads CASSPGAEGGYTF. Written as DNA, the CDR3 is TGTGCCAGCAGCCCAGGGGCCGAAGGGGGCTACACCTTC.